Following are 14 T cell receptor beta chains from one sample sequenced in a study of cytomegalovirus exposure and HLA in healthy donors. PCR amplification relied on 60 Vbeta primers (plus 13 Jbeta primers). Produced via immunoSEQ multiplex PCR; TCRdb's table is partial and in-frame only. The sample yields about 140,000 clones, about 80% seen once. The specimen was PBMCs. Receptors originate from a woman aged 35 to 49 in good health and CMV-seronegative.

The chain employs TRBV2 and TRBJ2-4; D may be TRBD2 (6 bases). The CDR3 runs to 13 residues. Germline assignment: CDR1 SNHLY and CDR2 FYNNEI. Between the trimmed V and J ends, which lost 8 bases and 7 bases, there was a span of 15 bases. For the CDR3, the DNA is TGTGCCAGCCAGTCGGGGGAGAGGAACATTCAGTACTTC. It yields the protein CASQSGERNIQYF. Variable domain in full (rest from reference TRBV2 and TRBJ2-4): EPEVTQTPSHQVTQMGQEVILRCVPISNHLYFYWYRQILGQKVEFLVSFYNNEISEKSEIFDDQFSVERPDGSNFTLKIRSTKLEDSAMYFCASQSGERNIQYFGAGTRLSVL.

The chain uses TRBV28 and TRBJ2-4, with 7 bases matching TRBD1. J lost 0 bases, V lost 6 bases, and 8 bases had no gene match. Germline V lookup: CDR1 MDHEN, CDR2 SYDVKM. The CDR3 totals 16 residues. Written as DNA, the CDR3 is TGTGCCAGCAGGCCAACAGGGGTGACAGCCAAAAACATTCAGTACTTC. Translated, it gives CASRPTGVTAKNIQYF.

This clone has only a few counts. V is TRBV5-1 and J is TRBJ2-7; 10 bases fit TRBD1. The junction had 9 bases not matched to a gene; V was cut back by 4 bases and J by 5 bases. From germline, CDR1 is SGHRS and CDR2 YFSETQ. This CDR3 comprises 15 residues. In DNA, the CDR3 is TGCGCCAGCAGCCCTGGGGCGGGACAGGGGAACGAGCAGTACTTC. Translating gives CASSPGAGQGNEQYF. Full variable domain (remainder filled in from reference TRBV5-1 and TRBJ2-7): KAGVTQTPRYLIKTRGQQVTLSCSPISGHRSVSWYQQTPGQGLQFLFEYFSETQRNKGNFPGRFSGRQFSNSRSEMNVSTLELGDSALYLCASSPGAGQGNEQYFGPGTRLTVT.

The rearrangement links TRBV7-2 to TRBJ1-4, with 7 bases aligning to TRBD1. CDR1 and CDR2 from the germline V gene are SGHTA and FQGNSA. This CDR3 spans 15 amino acids. V was clipped by 3 bases and J by 7 bases; unmatched bases: 8. The CDR3 DNA is TGTGCCAGCAGCTTTCAGGGGGGACTAGGTGAAAAACTGTTTTTT. Translated, it gives CASSFQGGLGEKLFF. Using reference TRBV7-2 and TRBJ1-4 for the parts outside the CDR3, the full variable domain is GAGVSQSPSNKVTEKGKDVELRCDPISGHTALYWYRQSLGQGLEFLIYFQGNSAPDKSGLPSDRFSAERTGGSVSTLTIQRTQQEDSAVYLCASSFQGGLGEKLFFGSGTQLSVL.

In this sample, this clone turned up once. This chain connects TRBV28 to TRBJ2-3, with 9 bases that match TRBD1. The J segment lost 4 bases and the V segment lost 0 bases, leaving 8 bases of the junction unmatched. CDR3 length equals 17 residues. Germline V gene lookup returns CDR1 MDHEN and CDR2 SYDVKM. CDR3 sequence (DNA): TGTGCCAGCAGTTTATGGGAGACAGGGGGGTTTGCAGATACGCAGTATTTT. Its protein product is CASSLWETGGFADTQYF.

The CDR3 loop reads CSAEIYNEQFF. The DNA for the CDR3 is TGCAGCGCCGAGATCTACAATGAGCAGTTCTTC. The V gene is TRBV20-1, the J gene TRBJ2-1, with unresolved D. Germline V gene sequence: CDR1 DFQATT, CDR2 SNEGSKA (reference sequence). The CDR3 is 11 residues long.

The chain employs TRBV7-3 and TRBJ2-2, with 8 positions matching TRBD2. The J segment lost 1 base and the V segment lost 6 bases, leaving 4 bases of the junction unmatched. The CDR3 runs to 15 residues. CDR1 and CDR2 from the germline V gene are SGHTA and FQGTGA. CDR3: CASSPGGVNTGELFF. The CDR3 nucleotides are TGTGCCAGCAGTCCGGGGGGGGTGAACACCGGGGAGCTGTTTTTT.

The chain uses TRBV4-3 and TRBJ1-4; 7 bases agree with TRBD1. Germline V lookup: CDR1 LGHNA, CDR2 YSLEER. The CDR3 loop spans 15 amino acids. The junction had 8 bases not matched to a gene; V was cut back by 6 bases and J by 4 bases. CDR3 sequence: CASRIGTAINEKLFF. Written as DNA, the CDR3 is TGCGCCAGCAGAATTGGGACAGCTATTAATGAAAAACTGTTTTTT.

The chain carries TRBV5-8 and TRBJ1-2, with a weak D call TRBD1 (5 bases). V lost 2 bases and J 6 bases, leaving 11 bases between the germline ends. CDR1 and CDR2 from the germline V gene are SGHTS and YDEGEE. The CDR3 loop spans 13 amino acids. CDR3 region: CASSFRGSNGYTF. CDR3 DNA: TGTGCCAGCAGCTTTAGGGGTAGCAATGGCTACACCTTC.

This clone was seen a single time. The chain couples TRBV9 to TRBJ2-3, with D possibly matching TRBD2 (6 bases). Trimming took 3 bases from V and 2 from J, leaving 16 bases between them. Looked up from germline, CDR1 is SGDLS and CDR2 is YYNGEE. The CDR3 runs 16 residues. DNA of the CDR3: TGTGCCAGCAGCGCTAGTCGGGGGACCCTCACAGATACGCAGTATTTT. Protein: CASSASRGTLTDTQYF.

The V gene is TRBV4-1, the J gene TRBJ1-2; D gene unclear. V was clipped by 1 base and J by 7 bases, with 10 bases between them. Germline loops: CDR1 MGHRA, CDR2 YSYEKL. The CDR3 covers 13 residues. The CDR3 loop is CASSQANSAGYTF. The CDR3 coding sequence is TGCGCCAGCAGCCAAGCGAACAGTGCTGGCTACACCTTC.

The chain employs TRBV29-1 and TRBJ2-1; possible D gene TRBD1, 6 bases. Trimming left V 2 bases short and J 7 bases short, with 9 bases between. The V gene's germline CDR1 is SQVTM and CDR2 ANQGSEA. This CDR3 has 12 residues. The CDR3 region has the DNA TGCAGCGTTGAATCAGGGGCGAATGAGCAGTTCTTC. This codes for CSVESGANEQFF.

The chain uses TRBV5-5 and TRBJ2-1, with TRBD2 matching 13 bases. CDR3 length: 16 amino acids. The V segment lost 5 bases and the J segment 6 bases; nucleotides outside the gene matches: 8. The V gene's germline CDR1 is SGHKS and CDR2 YYEKEE (reference sequence). The CDR3 DNA is TGTGCCAGCAGTTCCACTAGCGGGGGGGCGGTCAATGAGCAGTTCTTC. Translating it yields CASSSTSGGAVNEQFF.

V gene TRBV7-9 combines with J gene TRBJ2-2; 7 bases match TRBD1. CDR3 length: 13 residues. The V segment lost 3 bases and the J segment 7 bases; nucleotides outside the gene matches: 2. Germline V gives CDR1 SEHNR, CDR2 FQNEAQ (reference sequence). The CDR3 nucleotides are TGTGCCAGCAGCTTCCAGGGGGTCGGGGAGCTGTTTTTT. It yields the protein CASSFQGVGELFF. The full variable domain, with the rest looked up from reference TRBV7-9 and TRBJ2-2, is DTGVSQNPRHKITKRGQNVTFRCDPISEHNRLYWYRQTLGQGPEFLTYFQNEAQLEKSRLLSDRFSAERPKGSFSTLEIQRTEQGDSAMYLCASSFQGVGELFFGEGSRLTVL.